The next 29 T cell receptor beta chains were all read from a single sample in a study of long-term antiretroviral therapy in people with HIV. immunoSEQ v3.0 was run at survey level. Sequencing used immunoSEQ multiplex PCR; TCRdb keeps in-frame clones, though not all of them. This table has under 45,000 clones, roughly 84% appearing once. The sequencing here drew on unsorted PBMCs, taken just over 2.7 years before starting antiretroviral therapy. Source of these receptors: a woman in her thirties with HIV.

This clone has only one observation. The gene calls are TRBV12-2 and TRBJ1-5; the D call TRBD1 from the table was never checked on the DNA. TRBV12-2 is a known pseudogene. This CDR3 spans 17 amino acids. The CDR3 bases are TGTGCAAGTCGTCGAAGACAGGGGGCGAATAGCAATCAGCCCCAGCATTTT. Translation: CASRRRQGANSNQPQHF.

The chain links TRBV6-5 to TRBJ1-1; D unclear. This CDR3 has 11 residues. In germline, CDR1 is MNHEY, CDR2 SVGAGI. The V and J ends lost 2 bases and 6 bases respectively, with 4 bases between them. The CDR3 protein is CASSYRAEAFF. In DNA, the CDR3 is TGTGCCAGCAGTTACCGGGCTGAAGCTTTCTTT.

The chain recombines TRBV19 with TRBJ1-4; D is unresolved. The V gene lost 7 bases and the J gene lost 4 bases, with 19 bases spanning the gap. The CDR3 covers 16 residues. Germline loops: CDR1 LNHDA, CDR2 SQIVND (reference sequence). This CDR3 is CASKSRWQPHNEKLFF. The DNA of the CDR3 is TGTGCCAGTAAGTCCCGGTGGCAGCCCCATAATGAAAAACTGTTTTTT. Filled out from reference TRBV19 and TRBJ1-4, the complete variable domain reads DGGITQSPKYLFRKEGQNVTLSCEQNLNHDAMYWYRQDPGQGLRLIYYSQIVNDFQKGDIAEGYSVSREKKESFPLTVTSAQKNPTAFYLCASKSRWQPHNEKLFFGSGTQLSVL.

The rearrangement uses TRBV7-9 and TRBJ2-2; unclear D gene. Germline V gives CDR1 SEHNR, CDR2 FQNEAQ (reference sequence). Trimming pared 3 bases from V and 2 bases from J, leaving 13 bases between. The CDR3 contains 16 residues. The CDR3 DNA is TGTGCCAGCAGCTTCTCCTTTTCCGTTAACACCGGGGAGCTGTTTTTT. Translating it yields CASSFSFSVNTGELFF.

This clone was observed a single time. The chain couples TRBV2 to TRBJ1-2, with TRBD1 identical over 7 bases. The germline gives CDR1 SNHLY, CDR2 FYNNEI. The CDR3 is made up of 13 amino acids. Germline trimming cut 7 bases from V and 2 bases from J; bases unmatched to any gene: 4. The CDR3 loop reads CASTPGQNYGYTF. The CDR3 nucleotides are TGTGCCAGCACTCCGGGACAGAACTATGGCTACACCTTC.

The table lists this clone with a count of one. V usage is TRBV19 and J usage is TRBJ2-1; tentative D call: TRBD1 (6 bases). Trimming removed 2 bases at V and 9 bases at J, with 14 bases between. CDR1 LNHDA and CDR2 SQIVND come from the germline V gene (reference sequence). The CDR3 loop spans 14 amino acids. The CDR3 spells CASSILPLRGEQFF. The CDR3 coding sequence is TGTGCCAGTAGTATATTACCCCTCAGGGGTGAGCAGTTCTTC.

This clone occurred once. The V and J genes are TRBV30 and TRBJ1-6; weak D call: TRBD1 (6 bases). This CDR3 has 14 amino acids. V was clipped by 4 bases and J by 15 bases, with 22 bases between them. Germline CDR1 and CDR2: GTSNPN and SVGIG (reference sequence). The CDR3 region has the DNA TGTGCCTGGACTTCCCAGGGGACTCGCAGGGACCTCCACTTT. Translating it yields CAWTSQGTRRDLHF.

The CDR3 spells CASSVTTGYEQYV. The CDR3, as DNA: TGTGCCAGCAGTGTTACGACGGGGTACGAGCAGTACGTC. This rearrangement joins TRBV2 to TRBJ2-7; possibly TRBD2 for D (5 bases). CDR1 SNHLY and CDR2 FYNNEI come from the germline V gene. V was shortened by 4 bases and J by 4 bases, with 11 bases between the two germline ends. The CDR3 loop spans 13 amino acids.

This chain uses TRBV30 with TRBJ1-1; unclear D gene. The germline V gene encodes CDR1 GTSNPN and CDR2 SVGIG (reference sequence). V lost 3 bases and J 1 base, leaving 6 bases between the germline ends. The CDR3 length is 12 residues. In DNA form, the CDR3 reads TGTGCCTGGAGACCCTCGAACACTGAAGCTTTCTTT. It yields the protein CAWRPSNTEAFF.

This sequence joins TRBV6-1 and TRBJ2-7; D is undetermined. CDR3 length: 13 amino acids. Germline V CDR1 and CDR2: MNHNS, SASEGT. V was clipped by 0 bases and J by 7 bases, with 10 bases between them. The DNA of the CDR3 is TGTGCCAGCAGTGAAGCTATCCCCAGAGAGCAGTACGTC. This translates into CASSEAIPREQYV.

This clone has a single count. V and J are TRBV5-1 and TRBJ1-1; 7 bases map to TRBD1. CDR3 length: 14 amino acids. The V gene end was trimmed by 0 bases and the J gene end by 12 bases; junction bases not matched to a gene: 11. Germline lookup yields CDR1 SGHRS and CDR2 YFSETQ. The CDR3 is CASSLGGGEGATFF. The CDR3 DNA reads TGCGCCAGCAGCTTGGGCGGGGGAGAGGGGGCGACTTTCTTT.

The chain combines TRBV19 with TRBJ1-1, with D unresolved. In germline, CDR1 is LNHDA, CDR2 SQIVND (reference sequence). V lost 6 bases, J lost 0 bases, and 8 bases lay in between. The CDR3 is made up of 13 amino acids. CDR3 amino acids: CASRWQLNTEAFF. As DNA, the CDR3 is TGTGCCAGTAGATGGCAGCTGAACACTGAAGCTTTCTTT.

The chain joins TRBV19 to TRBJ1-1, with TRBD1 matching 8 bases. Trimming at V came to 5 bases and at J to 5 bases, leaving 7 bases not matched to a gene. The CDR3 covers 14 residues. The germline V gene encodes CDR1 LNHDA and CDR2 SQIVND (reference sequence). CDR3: CASSADRGWTEAFF. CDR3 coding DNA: TGTGCCAGTAGTGCAGACAGGGGTTGGACTGAAGCTTTCTTT.

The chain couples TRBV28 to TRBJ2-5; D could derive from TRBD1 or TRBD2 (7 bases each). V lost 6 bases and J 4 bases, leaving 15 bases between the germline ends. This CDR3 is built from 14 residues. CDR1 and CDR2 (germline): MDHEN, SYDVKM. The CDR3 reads CASRETGRGETQYF. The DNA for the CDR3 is TGTGCCAGCAGAGAGACAGGGAGGGGAGAGACCCAGTACTTC.

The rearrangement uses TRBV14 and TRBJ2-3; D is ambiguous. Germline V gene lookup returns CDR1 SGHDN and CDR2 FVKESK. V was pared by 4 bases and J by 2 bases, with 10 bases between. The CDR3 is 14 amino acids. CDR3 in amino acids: CASSPQWTTDTQYF. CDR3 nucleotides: TGTGCCAGCAGCCCCCAGTGGACCACAGATACGCAGTATTTT.

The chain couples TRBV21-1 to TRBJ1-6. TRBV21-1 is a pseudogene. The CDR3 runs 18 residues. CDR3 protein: CASSSPDREGSYNSPLHF. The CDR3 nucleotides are TGTGCCAGCAGCTCCCCCGACAGGGAGGGCTCCTATAATTCACCCCTCCACTTT.

The CDR3 bases are TGTGCCAGCAGTTCTGGACCCGCCTCTGGGGCCAACGTCCTGACTTTC. Translation gives CASSSGPASGANVLTF. The chain links TRBV4-2 to TRBJ2-6; D not resolved. The CDR3 is 16 amino acids. CDR1 is LGHNA and CDR2 is YNFKEQ in the germline V gene. V was clipped by 6 bases and J by 0 bases, with 12 bases between them.

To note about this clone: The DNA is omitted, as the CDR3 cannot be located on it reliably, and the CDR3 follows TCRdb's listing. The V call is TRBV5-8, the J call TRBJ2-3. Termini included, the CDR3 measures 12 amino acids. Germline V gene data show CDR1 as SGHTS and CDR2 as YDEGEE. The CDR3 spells CASSFGAGSKDF.

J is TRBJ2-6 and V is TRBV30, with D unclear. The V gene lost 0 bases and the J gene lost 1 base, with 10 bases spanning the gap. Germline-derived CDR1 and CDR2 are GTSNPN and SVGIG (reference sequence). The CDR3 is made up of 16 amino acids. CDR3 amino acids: CAWSVPRPSGANVLTF. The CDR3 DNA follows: TGTGCCTGGAGTGTTCCCAGGCCTTCTGGGGCCAACGTCCTGACTTTC.

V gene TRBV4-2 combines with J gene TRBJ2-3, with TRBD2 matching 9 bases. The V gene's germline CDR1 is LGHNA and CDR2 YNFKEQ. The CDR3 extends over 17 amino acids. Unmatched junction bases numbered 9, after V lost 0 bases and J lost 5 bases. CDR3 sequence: CASSQDRSGGWGDTQYF. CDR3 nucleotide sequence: TGTGCCAGCAGCCAAGATCGAAGCGGGGGGTGGGGAGATACGCAGTATTTT.

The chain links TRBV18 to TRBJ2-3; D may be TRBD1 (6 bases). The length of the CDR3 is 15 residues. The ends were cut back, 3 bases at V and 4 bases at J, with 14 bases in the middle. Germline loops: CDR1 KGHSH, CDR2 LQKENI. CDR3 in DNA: TGTGCCAGCTCACCTACTTTAGCAGGGGCAGATACGCAGTATTTT. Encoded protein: CASSPTLAGADTQYF.

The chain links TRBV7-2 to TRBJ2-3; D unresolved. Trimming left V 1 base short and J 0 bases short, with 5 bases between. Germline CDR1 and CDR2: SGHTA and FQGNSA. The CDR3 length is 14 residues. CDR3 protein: CASSLDRSTDTQYF. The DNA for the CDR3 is TGTGCCAGCAGCTTAGACAGAAGCACAGATACGCAGTATTTT.

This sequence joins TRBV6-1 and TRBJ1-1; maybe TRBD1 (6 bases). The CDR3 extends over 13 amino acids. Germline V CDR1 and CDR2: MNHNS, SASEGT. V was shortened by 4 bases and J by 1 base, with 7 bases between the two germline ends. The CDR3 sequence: CASSVGGNTEAFF. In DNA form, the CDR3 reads TGTGCCAGCAGTGTAGGGGGGAACACTGAAGCTTTCTTT.

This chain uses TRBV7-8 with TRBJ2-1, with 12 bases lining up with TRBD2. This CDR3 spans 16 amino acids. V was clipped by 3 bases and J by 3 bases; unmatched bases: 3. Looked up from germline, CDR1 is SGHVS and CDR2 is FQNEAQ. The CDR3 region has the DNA TGTGCCAGCAGCTTTCAGACTAGCGGGGGCTACAATGAGCAGTTCTTC. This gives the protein CASSFQTSGGYNEQFF.

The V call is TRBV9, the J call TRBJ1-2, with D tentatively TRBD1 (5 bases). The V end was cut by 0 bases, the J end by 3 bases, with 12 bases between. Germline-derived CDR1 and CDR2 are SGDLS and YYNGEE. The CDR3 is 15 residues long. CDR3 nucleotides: TGTGCCAGCAGCGTAGCCTTGACAGCGCACTATGGCTACACCTTC. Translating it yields CASSVALTAHYGYTF. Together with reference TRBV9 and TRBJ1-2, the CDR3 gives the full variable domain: DSGVTQTPKHLITATGQRVTLRCSPRSGDLSVYWYQQSLDQGLQFLIQYYNGEERAKGNILERFSAQQFPDLHSELNLSSLELGDSALYFCASSVALTAHYGYTFGSGTRLTVV.

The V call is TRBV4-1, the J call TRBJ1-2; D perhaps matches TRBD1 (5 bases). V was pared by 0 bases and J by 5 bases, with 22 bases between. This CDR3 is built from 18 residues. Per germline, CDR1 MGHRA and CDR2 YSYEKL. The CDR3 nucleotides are TGCGCCAGCAGCCAAGATCTGGTGGCCGACCCAAGGGGATATGGCTACACCTTC. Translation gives CASSQDLVADPRGYGYTF.

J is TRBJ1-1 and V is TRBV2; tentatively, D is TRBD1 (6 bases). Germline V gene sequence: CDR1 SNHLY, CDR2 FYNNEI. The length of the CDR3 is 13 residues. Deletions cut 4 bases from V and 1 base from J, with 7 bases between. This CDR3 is CASSVTGNTEAFF. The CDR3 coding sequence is TGTGCCAGCAGTGTGACAGGGAACACTGAAGCTTTCTTT.

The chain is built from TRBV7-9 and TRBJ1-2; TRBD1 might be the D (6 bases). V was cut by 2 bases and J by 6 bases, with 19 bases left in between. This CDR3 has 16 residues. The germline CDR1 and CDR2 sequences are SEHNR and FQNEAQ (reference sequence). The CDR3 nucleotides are TGTGCCAGCAGCTTATATCCGGTCCAGGGGATTGATGGCTACACCTTC. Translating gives CASSLYPVQGIDGYTF.

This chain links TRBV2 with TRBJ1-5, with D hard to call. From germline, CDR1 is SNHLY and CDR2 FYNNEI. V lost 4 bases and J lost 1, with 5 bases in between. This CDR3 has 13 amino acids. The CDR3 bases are TGTGCCAGCAGTGGGCTGAGCAATCAGCCCCAGCATTTT. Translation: CASSGLSNQPQHF.